This T cell receptor (beta chain) derives from a study of blood T cell repertoires in COVID-19. As for the study in general: PBMCs, B-cell-depleted T cells, or T cells were the source of the cDNA or gDNA that made up the material.

There are 14 residues in the CDR3. In germline, CDR1 is LNHDA, CDR2 SQIVND (reference sequence). J was trimmed by 3 bases and V by 7 bases; bases with no gene match: 8. Study processing details: From reference gene primer amplification, estimates of nucleated cell counts were derived. Some clones are missing from TCRdb's copy, which holds only in-frame ones; the method was immunoSEQ multiplex PCR. V, J and clone size derive from that table, while D and trimming were established from the DNA sequence. This sample yields about 42,000 clones, of which roughly 84% are seen a single time; over 2% belongs to the top ten.

The origin of this receptor is a human donor in a cohort sampled during active COVID-19. Sample: peripheral blood. The V gene is TRBV19, the J gene TRBJ2-7; 8 bases map to TRBD1. CDR3 protein: CASMSSGTGYEQYF. In nucleotides, the CDR3 is TGTGCCAGTATGTCCTCCGGGACAGGCTACGAGCAGTACTTC.